These 18 T cell receptor beta chains were sequenced from one sample in a study of T-cell memory formation after mild COVID-19. TCRdb analysed the 5' RACE reads with MiXCR anew, one entry per CDR3 protein. The sample lists roughly 580,000 distinct CDR3 sequences, approximately 19% seen once, with around 12% in the top ten. Sequenced: PBMCs or a T cell subset sorted from them (not recorded which). The receptors shown here come from an adult woman who had mild COVID-19 (a few samples of this study predate the infection). Cell type and time point are not known.

The chain employs TRBV5-1 and TRBJ1-1, with D uncertain. Per the germline V gene, CDR1 is SGHRS and CDR2 is YFSETQ. The CDR3 runs to 12 residues. V shed 3 bases and J shed 2 bases, with 5 bases lying between them. In nucleotides, the CDR3 is TGCGCCAGCAGCTACCCTAACACTGAAGCTTTCTTT. Amino acid sequence: CASSYPNTEAFF.

This clonotype was recorded many times. This chain uses TRBV3-1 with TRBJ2-2, with a possible D match to TRBD1 (6 bases). CDR3 length: 13 amino acids. V dropped 6 bases and J dropped 10 bases, with 15 bases sitting between them. Germline loops: CDR1 LGHDT, CDR2 YNNKEL (reference sequence). CDR3 DNA sequence: TGTGCCAGCAGGTGTACAGGGTGTACGGAGCTGTTTTTT. Translating it yields CASRCTGCTELFF.

This chain links TRBV6-5 with TRBJ2-3; 14 nucleotides line up with TRBD2. Germline V gene sequence: CDR1 MNHEY, CDR2 SVGAGI. This CDR3 spans 15 amino acids. Trimming at V came to 6 bases and at J to 5 bases, leaving 4 bases not matched to a gene. The chain's CDR3 is CASSSTSGRGDTQYF. The CDR3 nucleotides are TGTGCCAGCAGCTCGACTAGCGGGAGGGGAGATACGCAGTATTTT.

Only a few counts were recorded for this clonotype. This sequence joins TRBV3-1 and TRBJ1-2; no clear D. Germline loops: CDR1 LGHDT, CDR2 YNNKEL (reference sequence). V dropped 1 base and J dropped 3 bases, with 9 bases sitting between them. The CDR3 totals 14 residues. The CDR3 DNA is TGTGCCAGCAGCCAAGTCCCCAGCTACTATGGCTACACCTTC. Protein sequence: CASSQVPSYYGYTF. The full variable domain, with the rest looked up from reference TRBV3-1 and TRBJ1-2, is DTAVSQTPKYLVTQMGNDKSIKCEQNLGHDTMYWYKQDSKKFLKIMFSYNNKELIINETVPNRFSPKSPDKAHLNLHINSLELGDSAVYFCASSQVPSYYGYTFGSGTRLTVV.

This clonotype has only a few counts. The genes are TRBV5-4 and TRBJ2-3, with 12 bases matching TRBD2. This CDR3 has 16 residues. V dropped 4 bases and J dropped 0; count of bases not matched to a gene: 3. CDR1 is SGHNT and CDR2 is YYREEE in the germline V gene (reference sequence). The CDR3 nucleotides are TGTGCCAGCAGCGCTAGCGGGAGGGTTAGCACAGATACGCAGTATTTT. It is translated as CASSASGRVSTDTQYF.

A remark on this clonotype: Without the conserved terminal phenylalanine or tryptophan, this CDR3 likely stems from a read error. V and J are TRBV5-1 and TRBJ2-5, with 14 bases aligning to TRBD2. Germline V gene lookup returns CDR1 SGHRS and CDR2 YFSETQ. The CDR3 is 16 amino acids. V gave up 3 bases and J gave up 5 bases; unmatched junction bases: 6. The chain's CDR3 is CASSSGLAGAAETQYL. The CDR3, as DNA: TGCGCCAGCAGCTCGGGACTAGCGGGAGCGGCGGAGACCCAGTACCTC.

Of note for this clonotype: Its ends do not fully match the called genes, so a read error is possible. The chain couples TRBV7-2 to TRBJ1-6; D not certain. Germline CDR1 SGHTA, CDR2 FQGNSA. The CDR3 sequence is 15 residues long. The CDR3 nucleotides read TGTGCCAGCAGGTTAGATCGGACTGGGAATTCACCCCTCCACTTT. Its translation: CASRLDRTGNSPLHF.

The chain joins TRBV20-1 to TRBJ1-4; 10 bases agree with TRBD1. The ends lost 6 bases at V and 14 bases at J; junction bases unmatched: 9. The CDR3 totals 12 residues. The V gene's germline CDR1 is DFQATT and CDR2 SNEGSKA (reference sequence). CDR3 region: CSASGQGSWLFF. CDR3 DNA: TGCAGTGCCTCGGGACAGGGGAGTTGGCTGTTTTTT.

This chain links TRBV20-1 with TRBJ1-5; 10 bases match TRBD1. Germline V gene lookup returns CDR1 DFQATT and CDR2 SNEGSKA (reference sequence). The CDR3 has 15 amino acids. Trimming at V came to 6 bases and at J to 4 bases, leaving 9 bases not matched to a gene. The CDR3 spells CSAKGQGLENQPQHF. DNA of the CDR3: TGCAGTGCAAAGGGACAGGGGCTGGAAAATCAGCCCCAGCATTTT.

The chain carries TRBV20-1 and TRBJ1-1; weak D call: TRBD1 (6 bases). This CDR3 has 16 residues. The germline V gene has CDR1 DFQATT and CDR2 SNEGSKA (reference sequence). V shed 1 base and J shed 0 bases, with 15 bases lying between them. As DNA, the CDR3 is TGCAGTGCTAGAGTAGGAGGGAGGGGGATGAACACTGAAGCTTTCTTT. This gives the protein CSARVGGRGMNTEAFF.

This clonotype was recorded at least ten times. V gene TRBV30 combines with J gene TRBJ2-7; 10 bases are shared with TRBD2. The germline V gene encodes CDR1 GTSNPN and CDR2 SVGIG (reference sequence). Germline trimming cut 2 bases from V and 5 bases from J; bases unmatched to any gene: 9. The CDR3 is 15 residues long. The CDR3: CAWSTTSGVWNEQYF. CDR3 sequence (DNA): TGTGCCTGGAGTACAACTAGCGGGGTTTGGAACGAGCAGTACTTC.

This clonotype was recorded a few times. V is TRBV9 and J is TRBJ1-2; possibly TRBD1 for D (6 bases). The V and J ends lost 2 bases and 5 bases respectively, with 10 bases between them. This CDR3 is 13 amino acids long. Germline CDR1 SGDLS, CDR2 YYNGEE. The CDR3 bases are TGTGCCAGCAGCGTGGGGGACAATTATGGCTACACCTTC. This sequence encodes CASSVGDNYGYTF.

The J gene is TRBJ2-5, the V gene TRBV7-9; TRBD2 matches at 7 bases. The germline V gene encodes CDR1 SEHNR and CDR2 FQNEAQ (reference sequence). J lost 2 bases, V lost 6 bases, and 9 bases had no gene match. The CDR3 length is 15 residues. The CDR3 DNA sequence: TGTGCCAGCAGGCCCACCGGGGGGAATCAAGAGACCCAGTACTTC. Its translation: CASRPTGGNQETQYF.

This clonotype was found a few times. The chain employs TRBV7-2 and TRBJ2-3; D may be TRBD1 or TRBD2 (5 bases each). The CDR3 extends over 13 amino acids. Germline V gives CDR1 SGHTA, CDR2 FQGNSA. The ends were cut back, 1 base at V and 10 bases at J, with 12 bases in the middle. The chain's CDR3 is CASSLGGYGAQYF. DNA of the CDR3: TGTGCCAGCAGCTTAGGGGGGTATGGGGCGCAGTATTTT.

The genes are TRBV7-9 and TRBJ1-1; perhaps TRBD1 as D (6 bases). This CDR3 contains 16 residues. Germline CDR1 reads SEHNR; CDR2 reads FQNEAQ (reference sequence). V lost 0 bases to trimming and J lost 4 bases, with 15 bases between them. The CDR3 protein is CASSLAGVRGTTEAFF. The CDR3 coding sequence is TGTGCCAGCAGCTTAGCGGGTGTCAGGGGCACCACTGAAGCTTTCTTT.

This clonotype was found a few times. The CDR3 region is CASSSGLAGGQFVYEQYF. CDR3 DNA: TGCGCCAGCAGCTCGGGACTAGCGGGGGGGCAATTCGTATACGAGCAGTACTTC. The chain is built from TRBV5-1 and TRBJ2-7, with 16 positions matching TRBD2. This CDR3 comprises 18 residues. Germline-derived CDR1 and CDR2 are SGHRS and YFSETQ. Trimming took 3 bases from V and 4 from J; bases not matched to a gene: 10.

This clonotype was seen a handful of times. V usage is TRBV5-1 and J usage is TRBJ2-5; 8 bases line up with TRBD1. With 4 bases clipped from V and 2 bases from J, the junction kept 10 bases outside the gene matches. This CDR3 region has 16 residues. The germline V gene encodes CDR1 SGHRS and CDR2 YFSETQ. The CDR3 loop reads CASSRWTGRVQETQYF. The CDR3 DNA reads TGCGCCAGCAGCCGCTGGACAGGGCGCGTTCAAGAGACCCAGTACTTC.

Many counts were recorded for this clonotype. The chain combines TRBV7-9 with TRBJ1-2; D call uncertain. The length of the CDR3 is 15 residues. The germline V gene encodes CDR1 SEHNR and CDR2 FQNEAQ (reference sequence). Trimming removed 0 bases at V and 0 bases at J, with 8 bases between. The CDR3 reads CASSLASSSNYGYTF. CDR3 DNA: TGTGCCAGCAGCTTAGCGAGTAGCTCTAACTATGGCTACACCTTC.